Below, 7 T cell receptor beta chains from the same sample are listed, as sequenced in a study of human CD8 memory T cell subsets. Libraries of TCR beta chains were produced by 5' RACE (UMI-labeled). TCRdb reprocessed the 5' RACE reads and reports one entry per CDR3 protein, with no DNA. Recorded for this sample: approximately 5,700 distinct CDR3 sequences. Sequenced material: CD8+ T cells from PBMCs. These receptors were collected from a human donor in good health.

This chain connects TRBV5-1 to TRBJ2-7. The CDR3 has 14 amino acids. CDR1 is SGHRS and CDR2 is YFSETQ in the germline V gene. The CDR3 protein is CASSSSIRGAEQYF. Using reference TRBV5-1 and TRBJ2-7 for the parts outside the CDR3, the full variable domain is KAGVTQTPRYLIKTRGQQVTLSCSPISGHRSVSWYQQTPGQGLQFLFEYFSETQRNKGNFPGRFSGRQFSNSRSEMNVSTLELGDSALYLCASSSSIRGAEQYFGPGTRLTVT.

The rearrangement joins TRBV28 to TRBJ2-5; TCRdb calls TRBD2, which cannot be checked without DNA. The CDR3 has 16 residues. Germline CDR1 and CDR2: MDHEN and SYDVKM. CDR3 protein: CASSSPPAIIQETQYF.

V and J are TRBV5-1 and TRBJ2-7. Germline V lookup: CDR1 SGHRS, CDR2 YFSETQ. The CDR3 covers 16 residues. The CDR3 loop reads CASSSEASGRTYEQYF.

The rearrangement links TRBV6-1 to TRBJ2-5; TCRdb selects TRBD1, and the lack of DNA leaves this call unchecked. This CDR3 is built from 14 residues. The V gene's germline CDR1 is MNHNS and CDR2 SASEGT. CDR3 loop: CASIPAQGGFTQYF.

This clonotype is called medium-sized based on its frequency. The rearrangement uses TRBV2 and TRBJ2-4; TCRdb names TRBD1, which stays unverified in the absence of DNA. CDR1 is SNHLY, CDR2 FYNNEI, per germline. CDR3 length equals 14 residues. CDR3 amino acids: CARSGPGAKNIQYF. The entire variable domain, with the rest obtained from reference TRBV2 and TRBJ2-4, is as follows: EPEVTQTPSHQVTQMGQEVILRCVPISNHLYFYWYRQILGQKVEFLVSFYNNEISEKSEIFDDQFSVERPDGSNFTLKIRSTKLEDSAMYFCARSGPGAKNIQYFGAGTRLSVL.

The chain joins TRBV2 to TRBJ1-1; TCRdb designates TRBD1, a call that cannot be tested without DNA. This CDR3 has 12 amino acids. Germline CDR1 and CDR2: SNHLY and FYNNEI. CDR3 loop: CASRERTVEAFF.

The V gene is TRBV19, the J gene TRBJ2-1. Germline CDR1 and CDR2: LNHDA and SQIVND (reference sequence). The CDR3 totals 14 residues. CDR3 in amino acids: CASSIPATYNEQFF.